This TCR beta chain was identified during a study of blood T cells in healthy people across ages. Donors were healthy Caucasian individuals from Russia aged about 6 to 100. With each sample, at least 5.5 micrograms of total RNA were extracted. Germline CDR1 is MNHEY and CDR2 is SVGEGT. This CDR3 is 18 amino acids long. V was pared by 7 bases and J by 4 bases, with 25 bases between. Sample-barcoded 5' priming and a J-beta primer mix drove a second PCR of about 6 to 12 cycles. Sequencing yielded, for each sample, at least 2.5 million paired-end reads carrying CDR3. Each CDR3 protein is one row after TCRdb ran MiXCR on the 5' RACE reads. Of over 750,000 distinct CDR3 sequences in the sample, 20% to 30% are singletons; the top ten hold 9.4%. These data also featured in a second study, about T cells of mothers and their children.

The sequenced sample consisted of blood. The sequence derives from a boy aged 10-17 years in good health. The chain joins TRBV6-2 or TRBV6-3 to TRBJ2-2; D is unclear. Written as DNA, the CDR3 is TGTGCCAGCAATTCGGAGCTTGGGATCCCCTTGAGCACCGGGGAGCTGTTTTTT. Amino acid sequence: CASNSELGIPLSTGELFF.